These 19 T cell receptor beta chains were sequenced from one sample in a study of blood T cell repertoires in COVID-19. Clones were sequenced by immunoSEQ multiplex PCR, and TCRdb holds only the in-frame ones, with some missing. The sample lists about 270,000 clones; approximately 89% were seen once. Sequenced material: PBMCs or T cells enriched from blood (not recorded which). The source of these receptors is a man aged 35 to 55 who had been exposed to COVID-19.

This clone was detected a few times. This chain uses TRBV6-4 with TRBJ2-1; 11 bases align to TRBD1. With 4 bases clipped from V and 6 bases from J, the junction kept 5 bases outside the gene matches. The CDR3 is made up of 15 amino acids. The germline CDR1 and CDR2 sequences are MRHNA and SNTAGT. The CDR3 DNA reads as TGTGCCAGCAGTGTAACTGGGACAGGGGGCAATGAGCAGTTCTTC. Its protein is CASSVTGTGGNEQFF.

V is TRBV7-3 and J is TRBJ2-1; 7 nucleotides line up with TRBD1. The length of the CDR3 is 15 residues. Germline CDR1 and CDR2: SGHTA and FQGTGA. V lost 5 bases and J lost 1; bases outside the gene matches: 5. The CDR3 reads CASSADRASYNEQFF. CDR3 bases: TGTGCCAGCAGCGCCGACAGGGCTTCCTACAATGAGCAGTTCTTC.

In its sample, this clone was seen once. The rearrangement uses TRBV4-1 and TRBJ1-4, with a weak D call TRBD1 (6 bases). Between the trimmed V and J ends, which lost 1 base and 0 bases, there was a span of 12 bases. The CDR3 runs 17 residues. Germline V gene sequence: CDR1 MGHRA, CDR2 YSYEKL. Here the CDR3 DNA reads TGCGCCAGCAGCCAAGCACAGGGCTGGTCAACTAATGAAAAACTGTTTTTT. Protein product: CASSQAQGWSTNEKLFF.

J is TRBJ1-2 and V is TRBV27; D gene ambiguous. The V and J ends lost 3 bases and 3 bases respectively, with 11 bases between them. This CDR3 region has 14 residues. CDR1 and CDR2 (germline): MNHEY, SMNVEV (reference sequence). CDR3 bases: TGTGCCAGCAGTTTTAGCGTCAGAGACTATGGCTACACCTTC. Translation gives CASSFSVRDYGYTF.

The CDR3 DNA reads as TGTGCCAGCAGCTACGGACAGGGCAACACTGAAGCTTTCTTT. This codes for CASSYGQGNTEAFF. The V gene is TRBV5-6, the J gene TRBJ1-1; 8 nucleotides match TRBD1. CDR3 length: 14 amino acids. The V gene end was trimmed by 3 bases and the J gene end by 2 bases; junction bases not matched to a gene: 3. Germline V CDR1 and CDR2: SGHDT, YYEEEE.

The gene calls are TRBV28 and TRBJ2-5; D gene ambiguous. The CDR3 loop spans 13 amino acids. Germline CDR1 reads MDHEN; CDR2 reads SYDVKM. Trimming removed 4 bases at V and 5 bases at J, with 11 bases between. CDR3: CASSSSGPETQYF. DNA for the CDR3: TGTGCCAGCAGTTCCTCTGGGCCCGAGACCCAGTACTTC.

The rearrangement uses TRBV5-4 and TRBJ1-6, with D maybe TRBD1 (5 bases). V lost 4 bases, J lost 7 bases, and 15 bases lay in between. The V gene's germline CDR1 is SGHNT and CDR2 YYREEE (reference sequence). This CDR3 comprises 15 residues. The CDR3 DNA reads as TGTGCCAGCAGCATGGGGCGAGGAGGGAATTCACCCCTCCACTTT. Its protein product is CASSMGRGGNSPLHF.

This chain uses TRBV5-1 with TRBJ2-7; TRBD2 is a possible D gene (7 bases). Trimming removed 3 bases from V and 0 bases from J, with 16 bases in between. The V gene's germline CDR1 is SGHRS and CDR2 YFSETQ. The CDR3 extends over 16 amino acids. The CDR3 DNA reads TGCGCCAGCAGCTCGGGGGGCCTAGCGGACTCCTACGAGCAGTACTTC. Translated: CASSSGGLADSYEQYF. Based on the CDR3 plus reference TRBV5-1 and TRBJ2-7, the full variable domain is KAGVTQTPRYLIKTRGQQVTLSCSPISGHRSVSWYQQTPGQGLQFLFEYFSETQRNKGNFPGRFSGRQFSNSRSEMNVSTLELGDSALYLCASSSGGLADSYEQYFGPGTRLTVT.

The chain is built from TRBV7-3 and TRBJ1-5; 7 bases map to TRBD1. The CDR3 contains 19 residues. The V gene end was trimmed by 2 bases and the J gene end by 6 bases; junction bases not matched to a gene: 19. CDR1 SGHTA and CDR2 FQGTGA come from the germline V gene. CDR3 coding DNA: TGTGCCAGCAGCTTACATGACCCAGGGGGGCGCATATTAGGTCAGCCCCAGCATTTT. Its protein is CASSLHDPGGRILGQPQHF.

V is TRBV28 and J is TRBJ2-7; 8 bases are a match to TRBD2. Per the germline V gene, CDR1 is MDHEN and CDR2 is SYDVKM. V shed 10 bases and J 2 bases; nucleotides not matched to a gene: 10. This CDR3 has 14 residues. The DNA for the CDR3 is TGTGCCACGCGGACAGCGGGAGTTCCCTACGAGCAGTACTTC. Amino acid sequence: CATRTAGVPYEQYF. The complete variable domain, with remaining parts taken from reference TRBV28 and TRBJ2-7, reads DVKVTQSSRYLVKRTGEKVFLECVQDMDHENMFWYRQDPGLGLRLIYFSYDVKMKEKGDIPEGYSVSREKKERFSLILESASTNQTSMYLCATRTAGVPYEQYFGPGTRLTVT.

This clone was observed a single time. This chain joins TRBV19 and TRBJ1-1, with D possibly TRBD1 on 6 matching bases. The CDR3 loop spans 16 amino acids. V dropped 0 bases and J dropped 1 base, with 12 bases sitting between them. CDR1 LNHDA and CDR2 SQIVND come from the germline V gene (reference sequence). CDR3 DNA: TGTGCCAGTAGTATAGATCAGGCAGGGGCGAACACTGAAGCTTTCTTT. This encodes CASSIDQAGANTEAFF. The full variable domain, in which reference TRBV19 and TRBJ1-1 provide the parts outside the CDR3, is DGGITQSPKYLFRKEGQNVTLSCEQNLNHDAMYWYRQDPGQGLRLIYYSQIVNDFQKGDIAEGYSVSREKKESFPLTVTSAQKNPTAFYLCASSIDQAGANTEAFFGQGTRLTVV.

This chain connects TRBV10-3 to TRBJ2-7, with 9 bases identical to TRBD2. The length of the CDR3 is 12 residues. V was clipped by 10 bases and J by 7 bases; unmatched bases: 8. The germline V gene encodes CDR1 ENHRY and CDR2 SYGVKD. CDR3 sequence reads: CATEGLAREQYF. DNA of the CDR3: TGTGCCACTGAGGGACTAGCTAGGGAGCAGTACTTC.

This chain links TRBV10-3 with TRBJ2-1; D uncertain. There are 13 residues in the CDR3. V lost 0 bases, J lost 6 bases, and 6 bases lay in between. Germline V gene sequence: CDR1 ENHRY, CDR2 SYGVKD. The CDR3 bases are TGTGCCATCAGTGAGTCTGTCGGCAATGAGCAGTTCTTC. Amino acid sequence: CAISESVGNEQFF.

This chain uses TRBV4-1 with TRBJ2-7; 14 nucleotides align to TRBD2. This CDR3 is built from 15 residues. Germline-derived CDR1 and CDR2 are MGHRA and YSYEKL. With 3 bases clipped from V and 2 bases from J, the junction kept 0 bases outside the gene matches. The CDR3 bases are TGCGCCAGCAGCCAGGGACTAGCGGGAGCCTACGAGCAGTACTTC. Encoded protein: CASSQGLAGAYEQYF.

The chain joins TRBV19 to TRBJ1-2, with D unresolved. Germline assignment: CDR1 LNHDA and CDR2 SQIVND (reference sequence). The CDR3 is made up of 12 amino acids. Trimming shortened V by 6 bases and J by 14 bases, and 19 bases separated the two germline ends. CDR3 protein: CASRLTTSSGTF. The CDR3 bases are TGTGCCAGTAGACTCACTACAAGTTCTGGGACCTTC.

This chain links TRBV5-4 with TRBJ2-5; 15 nucleotides align to TRBD2. Germline CDR1 is SGHNT and CDR2 is YYREEE (reference sequence). V was pared by 0 bases and J by 4 bases, with 1 base of the junction left unmatched. This CDR3 spans 16 amino acids. The CDR3 bases are TGTGCCAGCAGCTTGGGGACTAGCGGGAGGGGAGAGACCCAGTACTTC. It is translated as CASSLGTSGRGETQYF.

CDR3 bases: TGTGCCAGCAGTCAAACTCTAGCGATGGAGACCCAGTACTTC. As protein: CASSQTLAMETQYF. The V gene is TRBV27, the J gene TRBJ2-5, with a possible D match to TRBD2 (6 bases). The CDR3 spans 14 residues. CDR1 and CDR2 from the germline V gene are MNHEY and SMNVEV (reference sequence). Trimming left V 5 bases short and J 5 bases short, with 15 bases between.

The chain recombines TRBV28 with TRBJ1-2, with 7 bases matching TRBD1. This CDR3 spans 14 amino acids. Germline V gives CDR1 MDHEN, CDR2 SYDVKM. The V gene end was trimmed by 5 bases and the J gene end by 8 bases; junction bases not matched to a gene: 11. The CDR3 bases are TGTGCCAGCAGTCCTCAAGACAGGGCTGGAGGCTACACCTTC. The encoded protein is CASSPQDRAGGYTF.

The chain has TRBV10-3 and TRBJ1-1, with D tentatively TRBD1 (6 bases). V shed 0 bases and J shed 1 base, with 6 bases lying between them. This CDR3 is built from 14 residues. CDR1 and CDR2 (germline): ENHRY, SYGVKD. CDR3 sequence (DNA): TGTGCCATCAGTGAGTCGACAGGGAACACTGAAGCTTTCTTT. Amino acids: CAISESTGNTEAFF.